This TCR beta chain came from a study of blood T cell repertoires in COVID-19. Study-level background: T cells, B-cell-depleted T cells, or PBMCs provided the cDNA or gDNA that served as material.

Germline lookup yields CDR1 SEHNR and CDR2 FQNEAQ (reference sequence). This CDR3 has 13 residues. Trimming removed 1 base from V and 8 bases from J, with 11 bases in between. Authors' methods: Reference gene primer amplification gave estimated nucleated cell counts. Sequencing was performed with immunoSEQ multiplex PCR; in TCRdb, only in-frame clones are kept and a portion is missing. That table supplies the V and J calls and clone size; D and trimming were determined from the DNA. The sample has roughly 73,000 clones, approximately 78% seen once. The sequencing sample was made of peripheral blood. This clonotype was sampled from a human donor in a cohort sampled during active COVID-19. The chain carries TRBV7-9 and TRBJ1-2, with D perhaps matching TRBD1 (5 bases). CDR3 sequence (DNA): TGTGCCAGCAGCTTAGGCACAGGCTCGGGCTACACCTTC. Translated: CASSLGTGSGYTF.